What follows is one TCR beta chain and its context. Its antigen remains unidentified. Nothing much larger sits one base from this clone, and base qualities are not available. To be included, a participant needed at least one PBMC sample from before ART initiation plus at least two post-ART samples. All participants with HIV were treated in the United States of America. Before DNA extraction, cryopreserved samples of 1-10 million PBMC were thawed and washed. At the time of the earliest PBMC sample, participants with HIV were aged between roughly 20 and 55 years. Per participant, PBMC samples came from 1-4 timepoints prior to ART initiation and 2-8 timepoints following ART initiation, for a median of 7 samples. Serial HIV viral load, CD4+ T-cell count, ART history and demographic data were obtained for every participant. A Qiagen kit on a QIAcube was used to extract genomic DNA from unsorted PBMC, with samples processed in batches of 12.

This specimen comes from a study of long-term antiretroviral therapy in people with HIV (dated by TCRdb to between 2022 and 2023). As for the study more broadly: The earliest samples were collected roughly a decade before the 2015 WHO recommendation for immediate ART, at a time when ART was usually postponed until CD4 counts fell. A retrospective serial study tested whether changes in peripheral blood TRB repertoire composition and diversity were associated with ART initiation and durable HIV suppression. From a few dozen adults with confirmed HIV infection, the cohort provided 192 cryopreserved PBMC samples, gathered serially across a mean of about six years (range 1-12). Among the roughly 30 participants with HIV, eleven were female. No cross-contamination during QIAcube processing was shown when test extractions of a monoclonal T-cell line were performed alongside 25 to 35 polyclonal samples. What the authors observed across the whole study: Unsorted PBMC were profiled instead of sorted CD4+ and CD8+ T cells because pre-ART samples had limited cell numbers. Since PBMC availability was limited, sequencing covered only the TCR beta chain, with no alpha chain pairing. HIV repertoires had narrower CDR3 length ranges than controls, and the network structure suggested an antigen-experienced repertoire that shifted only slightly toward naive after ART. Starting ART was linked to a significant rise in TRB diversity, yet even after long-term ART the diversity remained significantly lower than in transplant donor controls. No data were available on ART adherence, viral resistance or therapy changes, limiting inferences about post-ART repertoire changes. Expanded TRB clones identified before ART initiation dominated the repertoire at all time points, although this dominance fluctuated and declined in many PLHIV after ART. Samples dated from the mid-2000s to the late 2010s, and the ART regimens used may be less effective than current ones.

The immunoSEQ hsTCRB v3.0 assay was used at survey level resolution to sequence the TRB variable region. The targeted TRB sequencing depth was roughly 35,000-50,000 T-cell genomes per sample. TRB libraries were pooled and sequenced on an Illumina MiSeq using a v3 150-cycle kit. The original pipeline was this. Repertoire analysis was run in R within a reproducible Nextflow workflow that covered QC, data transformation and analysis. LymphoSeq2, an R package for AIRR-Seq data exploration, was used to implement custom analyses. After excluding a few samples that yielded fewer than 5000 total TRB sequences, roughly 190 HIV repertoires remained for analysis. Of the roughly 180 retained HIV repertoires, over 55 were collected before and under 150 after ART initiation. Repertoires were downsampled to 5000 TRB nucleotide sequences, with summary statistics averaged over 100 downsampling iterations. TRB sequences were retained for analysis only if CDR3 regions of at least seven amino acids were present. Two measures captured diversity: a Shannon entropy-derived clonality score and the Gini coefficient. In the repertoire networks, any two of the top 5000 CDR3 amino acid sequences were connected whenever the two sequences differed by an edit distance of one. Antigen specificity groups and MHC restriction were predicted for TRB CDR3 amino acid sequences with GLIPH2. To flag known associations with CMV, EBV, HIV or tissue antigens, CDR3 amino acid sequences were compared against VDJdb and McPAS-TCR. Pre-ART, post-ART and control groups were compared with Wilcoxon signed-rank tests and Holm-Bonferroni correction. TCRdb retrieved this table from immuneACCESS and kept in-frame rearrangements only. Not all clones are present; in checked studies, unresolved V genes account for under half, and no reason is known for the remainder. The D gene and trimming were derived from the DNA, and the V and J assignments and clone size from that table. The sample table holds 15,000 to 20,000 clones, of which roughly 90% were seen once. 7.5% to 9.5% of the sample goes to the ten largest clones.

CDR1 SGHRS and CDR2 YFSETQ are derived from the germline V gene. From cysteine to phenylalanine, the CDR3 is 13 amino acids long. Only CDR3 DNA remains: 39 bases, in frame from the first base. V was cut back by 0 bases and J by 7 bases, leaving a gap of 8 bases between them. This receptor chain uses TRBV5-1 and TRBJ1-3, with the D gene uncertain. The sample was unsorted PBMCs, taken 0.3 years after starting antiretroviral therapy. This clonotype was obtained from a man aged 55 to 69 with HIV. The sequenced DNA is TGCGCCAGCAGCTTGGGAGGCGAGAACACCATATATTTT. Its translation reads: CASSLGGENTIYF. Where the CDR3 stops, the reference TRBV5-1 and TRBJ1-3 genes take over; the full variable domain is KAGVTQTPRYLIKTRGQQVTLSCSPISGHRSVSWYQQTPGQGLQFLFEYFSETQRNKGNFPGRFSGRQFSNSRSEMNVSTLELGDSALYLCASSLGGENTIYFGEGSWLTVV.